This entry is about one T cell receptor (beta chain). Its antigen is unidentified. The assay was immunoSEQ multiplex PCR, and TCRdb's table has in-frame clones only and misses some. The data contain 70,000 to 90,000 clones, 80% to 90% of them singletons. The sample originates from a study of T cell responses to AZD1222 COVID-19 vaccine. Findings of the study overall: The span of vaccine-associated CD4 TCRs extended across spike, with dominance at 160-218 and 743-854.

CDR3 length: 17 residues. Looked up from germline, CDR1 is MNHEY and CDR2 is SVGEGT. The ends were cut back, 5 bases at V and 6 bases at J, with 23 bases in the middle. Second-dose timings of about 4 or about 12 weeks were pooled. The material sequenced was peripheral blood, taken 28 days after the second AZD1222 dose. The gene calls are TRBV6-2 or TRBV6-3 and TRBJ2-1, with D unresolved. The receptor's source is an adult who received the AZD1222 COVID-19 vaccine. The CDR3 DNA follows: TGTGCCAGCAGTCAGCCTCGTCTCTCTATACAAGGCAATGAGCAGTTCTTC. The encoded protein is CASSQPRLSIQGNEQFF.